The 23 T cell receptor beta chains given below trace back to one sample, sequenced in a study of T-cell reconstitution after alpha-beta-depleted transplantation in children. Construction of the TCRbeta library involved unique molecular identifiers. MiXCR, applied by TCRdb to the PCR reads, yields one record per CDR3 protein. The profile shows 200,000 or so distinct CDR3 sequences, about 6% of them singletons. The starting material was PBMCs, obtained before TCRalphabeta/CD19-depleted stem cell transplant. Receptor source: a girl less than two years old with combined immunodeficiency, due to receive a stem cell transplant.

This clonotype has ten or more counts. V and J are TRBV6-1 and TRBJ2-2; D is uncertain. The ends were cut back, 6 bases at V and 0 bases at J, with 14 bases in the middle. Germline V lookup: CDR1 MNHNS, CDR2 SASEGT. CDR3 size: 16 residues. CDR3 bases: TGTGCCAGCAGCCCCACAGAGAGACCGAACACCGGGGAGCTGTTTTTT. Its protein product is CASSPTERPNTGELFF.

This clonotype was seen repeatedly, ten times or more. The rearrangement links TRBV4-3 to TRBJ2-5; the match to TRBD2 covers 9 bases. Trimming at V came to 2 bases and at J to 4 bases, leaving 5 bases not matched to a gene. The germline CDR1 and CDR2 sequences are LGHNA and YSLEER. The CDR3 is 15 amino acids. Here the CDR3 DNA reads TGCGCCAGCAGCCAATTCCTAGCGGGGATAGAGACCCAGTACTTC. Protein product: CASSQFLAGIETQYF.

In its sample, this clonotype was seen many times. The chain combines TRBV6-1 with TRBJ2-3; possibly TRBD2 for D (7 bases). Between the trimmed V and J ends, which lost 6 bases and 4 bases, there was a span of 14 bases. This CDR3 is built from 14 residues. Germline assignment: CDR1 MNHNS and CDR2 SASEGT. The CDR3 loop is CASSSGGGPDTQYF. CDR3 sequence (DNA): TGTGCCAGCAGCTCCGGCGGGGGCCCAGATACGCAGTATTTT.

At least ten counts were recorded for this clonotype. This sequence joins TRBV15 and TRBJ2-1; 8 nucleotides align to TRBD2. After removal of 0 bases from V and 6 bases from J, the junction contained 19 bases not matched to a gene. The CDR3 is 20 residues long. CDR1 is LNHNV and CDR2 is YYDKDF in the germline V gene (reference sequence). The CDR3: CATSRDPPRAGGYPGNEQFF. The CDR3 bases are TGTGCCACCAGCAGAGATCCTCCCCGGGCGGGGGGATACCCCGGCAATGAGCAGTTCTTC.

In its sample, this clonotype was seen many times. This chain uses TRBV4-2 with TRBJ1-6; D may be TRBD1 (6 bases). Trimming shortened V by 2 bases and J by 7 bases, and 21 bases separated the two germline ends. Germline-derived CDR1 and CDR2 are LGHNA and YNFKEQ. The CDR3 loop spans 18 amino acids. In nucleotides, the CDR3 is TGTGCCAGCAGCCAACTCCTCAGGGGCCAACGTAAGAATTCACCCCTCCACTTT. This gives the protein CASSQLLRGQRKNSPLHF.

Ten or more counts support this clonotype. The chain recombines TRBV18 with TRBJ1-4; D gene ambiguous. CDR3 length: 20 residues. CDR1 and CDR2 from the germline V gene are KGHSH and LQKENI. V dropped 0 bases and J dropped 0 bases, with 20 bases sitting between them. In DNA form, the CDR3 reads TGTGCCAGCTCACCACCAAAACTAATATCGGCTAGTGCAACTAATGAAAAACTGTTTTTT. Translation: CASSPPKLISASATNEKLFF.

This clonotype has at least ten counts. This chain connects TRBV4-1 to TRBJ2-2; 11 bases line up with TRBD2. The length of the CDR3 is 17 residues. The germline V gene has CDR1 MGHRA and CDR2 YSYEKL. V shed 4 bases, J shed 11 bases, and the junction held 15 bases outside the gene matches. CDR3 DNA: TGCGCCAGCAGCCCCAATAGCGGGGGGGCGAGACCAGGAGAGCTGTTTTTT. This codes for CASSPNSGGARPGELFF.

This clonotype was observed many times. The chain uses TRBV2 and TRBJ2-7; perhaps TRBD1 as D (6 bases). Germline V gene data show CDR1 as SNHLY and CDR2 as FYNNEI. The ends were cut back, 7 bases at V and 3 bases at J, with 16 bases in the middle. This CDR3 region has 14 residues. In DNA form, the CDR3 reads TGTGCCAGCATTTCTCAGGGACAAGGCTACGAGCAGTACTTC. As protein: CASISQGQGYEQYF.

The sample holds many counts of this clonotype. The chain couples TRBV5-5 to TRBJ2-1; possible D gene TRBD2, 6 bases. The germline gives CDR1 SGHKS, CDR2 YYEKEE (reference sequence). V gave up 3 bases and J gave up 5 bases, with 15 bases separating them. The CDR3 totals 15 residues. The CDR3 loop is CASSWGDLNDNEQFF. The CDR3 region has the DNA TGTGCCAGCAGCTGGGGGGACCTCAACGACAATGAGCAGTTCTTC.

This clonotype was counted at least ten times. The chain links TRBV7-2 to TRBJ2-1; D unclear. This CDR3 comprises 11 residues. CDR1 SGHTA and CDR2 FQGNSA come from the germline V gene. Trimming removed 2 bases at V and 8 bases at J, with 4 bases between. The CDR3 here is CASSLIYEQFF. In DNA, the CDR3 is TGTGCCAGCAGCTTAATCTATGAGCAGTTCTTC.

This clonotype was seen many times. The J gene is TRBJ2-1, the V gene TRBV7-9; D is undetermined. The V and J ends lost 4 bases and 7 bases respectively, with 8 bases between them. There are 12 residues in the CDR3. Looked up from germline, CDR1 is SEHNR and CDR2 is FQNEAQ (reference sequence). The CDR3 coding sequence is TGTGCCAGCAGCTCTATAAGGAATGAGCAGTTCTTC. Residues: CASSSIRNEQFF.

This clonotype came up many times. CDR3 in amino acids: CASKGQGMSKDTQYF. The CDR3 DNA follows: TGTGCCAGCAAAGGACAGGGGATGAGTAAAGATACGCAGTATTTT. This chain joins TRBV6-1 and TRBJ2-3; TRBD1 matches 9 bases. Germline V gene sequence: CDR1 MNHNS, CDR2 SASEGT. The CDR3 is made up of 15 amino acids. The trim removed 7 bases at V and 5 bases at J, leaving 10 bases unmatched.

In this sample, this clonotype turned up a few times. The J gene is TRBJ2-4, the V gene TRBV20-1; tentative D call: TRBD2 (6 bases). CDR1 and CDR2 (germline): DFQATT, SNEGSKA (reference sequence). Trimming removed 3 bases at V and 7 bases at J, with 25 bases between. This CDR3 contains 17 residues. The DNA for the CDR3 is TGCAGTGCTAGGATTCCGGGAGAAGGGTTTCGATTCAACATTCAGTACTTC. Translated: CSARIPGEGFRFNIQYF.

The genes are TRBV5-1 and TRBJ1-2; 7 bases line up with TRBD1. CDR1 SGHRS and CDR2 YFSETQ come from the germline V gene. The CDR3 loop spans 14 amino acids. The ends lost 3 bases at V and 5 bases at J; junction bases unmatched: 7. CDR3 in amino acids: CASSSRDSRYGYTF. Written as DNA, the CDR3 is TGCGCCAGCAGCTCCCGGGACAGTCGATATGGCTACACCTTC. Using reference TRBV5-1 and TRBJ1-2 for the parts outside the CDR3, the full variable domain is KAGVTQTPRYLIKTRGQQVTLSCSPISGHRSVSWYQQTPGQGLQFLFEYFSETQRNKGNFPGRFSGRQFSNSRSEMNVSTLELGDSALYLCASSSRDSRYGYTFGSGTRLTVV.

This clonotype was found many times. The rearrangement joins TRBV28 to TRBJ2-7; tentatively, D is TRBD2 (5 bases). Germline-derived CDR1 and CDR2 are MDHEN and SYDVKM. The V gene lost 5 bases and the J gene lost 0 bases, with 14 bases spanning the gap. This CDR3 has 15 amino acids. In DNA, the CDR3 is TGTGCCAGCAGTCCCGGGGTTAGGAGCTCCTACGAGCAGTACTTC. Amino acid sequence: CASSPGVRSSYEQYF.

This clonotype was counted at least ten times. This chain uses TRBV29-1 with TRBJ2-7; tentatively, D is TRBD2 (5 bases). Between the trimmed V and J ends, which lost 6 bases and 1 base, there was a span of 10 bases. Germline-derived CDR1 and CDR2 are SQVTM and ANQGSEA. This CDR3 is 12 amino acids long. The CDR3 DNA sequence: TGCAGCGTAGAGGAGGCTTCCTACGAGCAGTACTTC. Residues: CSVEEASYEQYF.

There are many counts of this clonotype. This sequence joins TRBV5-6 and TRBJ1-5, with D hard to call. The CDR3 length is 15 residues. Germline CDR1 SGHDT, CDR2 YYEEEE. Trimming stripped 1 base from V and 4 bases from J, with 12 bases between. The CDR3 DNA reads TGTGCCAGCAGCTTGACCTTGTCGGGGAATCAGCCCCAGCATTTT. It encodes CASSLTLSGNQPQHF.

This clonotype was counted many times. V is TRBV7-2 and J is TRBJ1-4; possibly TRBD1 for D (5 bases). Deletions cut 0 bases from V and 6 bases from J, with 8 bases between. Looked up from germline, CDR1 is SGHTA and CDR2 is FQGNSA. This CDR3 is built from 14 residues. The CDR3 protein is CASSLARGDEKLFF. CDR3 coding DNA: TGTGCCAGCAGCTTAGCTAGGGGTGATGAAAAACTGTTTTTT.

Many counts were recorded for this clonotype. The rearrangement uses TRBV12-3 or TRBV12-4 and TRBJ1-5, with D uncertain. The CDR3 contains 13 residues. V dropped 4 bases and J dropped 4 bases, with 8 bases sitting between them. CDR3 nucleotide sequence: TGTGCCAGCAGTTGGGGAGGGAATCAGCCCCAGCATTTT. This translates into CASSWGGNQPQHF.

This clonotype was counted ten times or more. V usage is TRBV25-1 and J usage is TRBJ1-1, with D possibly matching TRBD1 (5 bases). The V gene's germline CDR1 is MGHDK and CDR2 SYGVNS. The CDR3 contains 14 residues. V was cut by 4 bases and J by 0 bases, with 9 bases left in between. As DNA, the CDR3 is TGTGCCAGCAGTGGGGGACCGATGAACACTGAAGCTTTCTTT. Translated: CASSGGPMNTEAFF. Using reference TRBV25-1 and TRBJ1-1 for the parts outside the CDR3, the full variable domain is EADIYQTPRYLVIGTGKKITLECSQTMGHDKMYWYQQDPGMELHLIHYSYGVNSTEKGDLSSESTVSRIRTEHFPLTLESARPSHTSQYLCASSGGPMNTEAFFGQGTRLTVV.

This clonotype was seen many times. The chain links TRBV6-1 to TRBJ2-3, with 9 bases that match TRBD2. The V gene's germline CDR1 is MNHNS and CDR2 SASEGT. The CDR3 has 17 residues. Trimming cost V 5 bases and J 2 bases; bases outside gene matches: 11. CDR3 region: CASSLGGLAGTTDTQYF. The CDR3 coding sequence is TGTGCCAGCAGTCTCGGCGGTCTAGCGGGGACCACAGATACGCAGTATTTT.

This clonotype was picked up a small number of times. CDR3 residues: CASRFRDSTDTQYF. The CDR3 bases are TGTGCCAGCAGATTCAGGGACTCCACAGATACGCAGTATTTT. The chain is built from TRBV7-8 and TRBJ2-3, with a weak D call TRBD2 (6 bases). CDR3 length: 14 amino acids. CDR1 is SGHVS, CDR2 FQNEAQ, per germline. V was trimmed by 6 bases and J by 2 bases, leaving 12 bases between them.

The chain recombines TRBV5-1 with TRBJ2-7, with D unclear. Germline V gives CDR1 SGHRS, CDR2 YFSETQ. The V end was cut by 1 base, the J end by 0 bases, with 14 bases between. There are 16 residues in the CDR3. CDR3 bases: TGCGCCAGCAGCTTGAGCCCTATCAAGGCCTCCTACGAGCAGTACTTC. Its protein is CASSLSPIKASYEQYF.